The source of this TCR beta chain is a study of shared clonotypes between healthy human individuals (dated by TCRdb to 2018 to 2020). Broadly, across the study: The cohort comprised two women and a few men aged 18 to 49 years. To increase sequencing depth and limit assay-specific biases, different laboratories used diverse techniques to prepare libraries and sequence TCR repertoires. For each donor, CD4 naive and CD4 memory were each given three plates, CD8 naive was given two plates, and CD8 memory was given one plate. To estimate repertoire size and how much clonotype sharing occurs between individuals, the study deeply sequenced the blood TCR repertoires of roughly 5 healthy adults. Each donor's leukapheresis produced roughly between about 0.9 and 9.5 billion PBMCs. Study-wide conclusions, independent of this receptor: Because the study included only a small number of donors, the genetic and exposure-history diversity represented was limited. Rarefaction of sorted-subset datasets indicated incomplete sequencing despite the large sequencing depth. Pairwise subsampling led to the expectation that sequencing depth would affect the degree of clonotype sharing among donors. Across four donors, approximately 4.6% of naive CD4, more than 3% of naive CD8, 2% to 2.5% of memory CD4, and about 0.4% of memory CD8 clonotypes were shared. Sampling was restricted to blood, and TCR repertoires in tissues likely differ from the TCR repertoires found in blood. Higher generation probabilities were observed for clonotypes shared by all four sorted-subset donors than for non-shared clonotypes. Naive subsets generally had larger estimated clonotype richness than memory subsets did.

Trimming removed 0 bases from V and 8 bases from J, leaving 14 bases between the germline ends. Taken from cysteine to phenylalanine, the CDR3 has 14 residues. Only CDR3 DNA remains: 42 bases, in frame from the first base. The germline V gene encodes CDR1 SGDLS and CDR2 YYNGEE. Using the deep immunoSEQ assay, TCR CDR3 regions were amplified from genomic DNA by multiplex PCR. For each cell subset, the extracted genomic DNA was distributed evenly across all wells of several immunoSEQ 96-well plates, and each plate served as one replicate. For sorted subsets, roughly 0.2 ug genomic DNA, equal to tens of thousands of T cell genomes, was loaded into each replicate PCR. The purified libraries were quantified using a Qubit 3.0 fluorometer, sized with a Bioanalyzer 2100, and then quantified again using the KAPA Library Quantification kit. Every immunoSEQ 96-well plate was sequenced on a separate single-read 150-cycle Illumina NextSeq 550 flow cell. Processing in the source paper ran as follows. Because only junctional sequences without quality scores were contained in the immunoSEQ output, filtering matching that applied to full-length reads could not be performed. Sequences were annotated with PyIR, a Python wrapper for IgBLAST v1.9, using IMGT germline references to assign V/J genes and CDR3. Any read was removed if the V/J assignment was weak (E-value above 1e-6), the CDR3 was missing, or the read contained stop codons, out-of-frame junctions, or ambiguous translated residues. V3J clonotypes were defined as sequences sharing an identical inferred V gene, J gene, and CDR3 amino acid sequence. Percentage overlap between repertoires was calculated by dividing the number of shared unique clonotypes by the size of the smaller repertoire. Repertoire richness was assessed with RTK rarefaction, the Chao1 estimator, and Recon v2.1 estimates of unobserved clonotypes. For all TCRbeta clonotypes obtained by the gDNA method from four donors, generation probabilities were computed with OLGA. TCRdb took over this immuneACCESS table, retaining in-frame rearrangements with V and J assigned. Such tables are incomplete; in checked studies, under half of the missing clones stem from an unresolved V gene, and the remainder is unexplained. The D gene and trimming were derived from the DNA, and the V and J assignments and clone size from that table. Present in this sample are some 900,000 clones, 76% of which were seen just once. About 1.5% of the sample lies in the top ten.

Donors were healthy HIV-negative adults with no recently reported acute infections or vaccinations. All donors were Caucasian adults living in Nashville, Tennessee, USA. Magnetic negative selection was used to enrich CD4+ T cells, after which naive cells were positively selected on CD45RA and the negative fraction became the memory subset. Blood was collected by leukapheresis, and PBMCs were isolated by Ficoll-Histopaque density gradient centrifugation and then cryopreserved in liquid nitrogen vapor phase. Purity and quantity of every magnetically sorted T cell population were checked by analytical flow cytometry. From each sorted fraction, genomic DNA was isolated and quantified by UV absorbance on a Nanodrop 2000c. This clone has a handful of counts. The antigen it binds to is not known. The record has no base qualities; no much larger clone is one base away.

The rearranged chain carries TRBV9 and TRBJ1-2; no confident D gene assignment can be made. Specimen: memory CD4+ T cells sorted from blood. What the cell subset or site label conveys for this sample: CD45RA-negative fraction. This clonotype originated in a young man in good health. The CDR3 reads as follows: CASSVAWRANGYTF. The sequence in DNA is TGTGCCAGCAGCGTAGCTTGGCGGGCGAACGGCTACACCTTC.